These 3 T cell receptor beta chains came from one sample sequenced in a study of human thymus T cells. TCRdb keeps only in-frame clones here, not all; method: immunoSEQ multiplex PCR. The sample has some 46,000 clones, 94% seen once; the top ten hold roughly 0.13%. What was sequenced was blood. The receptor source for this set is a boy less than two years old with a congenital heart defect but otherwise immunologically healthy.

The V and J genes are TRBV5-4 and TRBJ1-1; 7 nucleotides line up with TRBD1. The J segment lost 1 base and the V segment lost 4 bases, leaving 7 bases of the junction unmatched. CDR1 is SGHNT, CDR2 YYREEE, per germline (reference sequence). This CDR3 has 15 amino acids. CDR3 nucleotide sequence: TGTGCCAGCAGCCCGGGACAGATTGCGAACACTGAAGCTTTCTTT. This encodes CASSPGQIANTEAFF.

The chain links TRBV7-2 to TRBJ1-2; D might be TRBD1 (5 bases). CDR3 size: 14 residues. Germline values: CDR1 SGHTA, CDR2 FQGNSA. The germline V and J ends were trimmed by 1 base and 4 bases, with 10 bases remaining between them. In DNA form, the CDR3 reads TGTGCCAGCAGCTTAGGAGGGACGGGCTATGGCTACACCTTC. Encoded protein: CASSLGGTGYGYTF.

DNA for the CDR3: TGTGCCAGCAGCCCGAAGAGACAGGGGCGCACAGATACGCAGTATTTT. Protein product: CASSPKRQGRTDTQYF. V and J are TRBV7-9 and TRBJ2-3, with TRBD1 identical over 8 bases. Germline V gene sequence: CDR1 SEHNR, CDR2 FQNEAQ (reference sequence). CDR3 size: 16 residues. The junction had 8 bases not matched to a gene; V was cut back by 5 bases and J by 1 base.